This TCR beta chain was sequenced during a study of CD8 T cells in ankylosing spondylitis. Study-level results: Some motif variants had been reported before (in reactive arthritis synovial fluid and blood). A motif in TCR beta, a set of eight or nine highly homologous variants, appeared characteristic of ankylosing spondylitis blood.

This clonotype has just a few counts. Its antigen is unidentified. Each TCR beta library was made by quantitative 5'-RACE that incorporated molecular barcodes. From the 5' RACE reads, TCRdb called clonotypes with MiXCR, one entry per CDR3 protein. Among 700,000 to 1,000,000 distinct CDR3 sequences listed, about 12% were seen once. Germline assignment: CDR1 DFQATT and CDR2 SNEGSKA (reference sequence). The CDR3 covers 14 residues. Trimming at V came to 1 base and at J to 5 bases, leaving 7 bases not matched to a gene. The sample consisted of blood, either unsorted or a sorted T cell fraction (not recorded which). The chain uses TRBV20-1 and TRBJ2-7, with TRBD2 identical over 8 bases. The sequence came from a male donor with ankylosing spondylitis. CDR3 protein: CSARGRAGEHEQYF. The CDR3 DNA sequence: TGCAGTGCTAGAGGCAGAGCGGGAGAACACGAGCAGTACTTC.